This TCR beta chain is from a study of T cell repertoires in cytomegalovirus infection. The overall study: Recently described HLA-C-restricted plus well-studied HLA-B-restricted CMV epitopes were used. CMV infection together with matching HLA type was indicated by public TCR beta signatures.

Study-level points and caveats: Dominating the ex vivo response were TCR beta clonotypes that were CMV-specific and HLA-C-restricted.

On this clonotype itself: Its matching antigen is unknown. This may stem from a read error, because a much larger clone lies one nucleotide away.

Germline values: CDR1 DFQATT, CDR2 SNEGSKA (reference sequence). There are 15 residues in the CDR3. V shed 7 bases, J shed 2 bases, and the junction held 10 bases outside the gene matches. TCRdb re-called the reads with MiXCR, one entry per CDR3 protein. The table lists fewer than 950,000 distinct CDR3 sequences, 30% to 35% of them singletons. This receptor was obtained from a human donor in good health (CMV status not recorded). Some clones in this sample may be carry-over from other donors' samples. The chain links TRBV20-1 to TRBJ2-1; 8 positions agree with TRBD1. The sequences come from cultured CD8+ T cells from PBMCs, collected from culture after CMV antigen stimulation. CDR3 sequence: CSVRQGIFPYNEQFF. CDR3 DNA sequence: TGCAGTGTCCGACAGGGGATATTCCCCTACAATGAGCAGTTCTTC.